The TCR beta chain under discussion was sequenced for a study of T-cell reconstitution after alpha-beta-depleted transplantation in children. As it was prepared, the TCRbeta library received unique molecular identifiers. TCRdb re-analysed the PCR reads in MiXCR, keeping a single row per CDR3 protein. The sample holds fewer than 350,000 distinct CDR3 sequences; 7.5% to 9% are singletons and the top ten take approximately 9.6%. The study, taken as a whole, reports: Newly produced T cells mostly provided counts and TCRbeta diversity after one year, as hyperexpanded clones declined. Alpha-beta T cells about two months after transplant reportedly derived from several hundred expanded graft clones. There were some patients whose high TCRbeta diversity at day 60 came from surviving recipient T cells and thymic progenitors.

The V gene's germline CDR1 is DFQATT and CDR2 SNEGSKA (reference sequence). V shed 3 bases, J shed 9 bases, and the junction held 4 bases outside the gene matches. The CDR3 has 12 amino acids. At least ten counts were recorded for this clonotype. Its antigen is unidentified. The origin of this receptor is a female patient aged 2-15 years who had a stem cell transplant for Fanconi anemia, so the T cells may come from the graft donor. The chain employs TRBV20-1 and TRBJ2-1; TRBD2 aligns across 8 bases. The source was peripheral blood, collected 360 days after TCRalphabeta/CD19-depleted stem cell transplant. CDR3 residues: CSASGGAGEQFF. The CDR3 bases are TGCAGTGCTAGCGGGGGGGCGGGTGAGCAGTTCTTC.